A single T cell receptor (beta chain) is shown here with its context. Its antigen remains undetermined. No base quality values were provided; no much bigger clone lies one nucleotide off. These data originate in a study of cytomegalovirus exposure and HLA in healthy donors (dated by TCRdb to the late 2010s). Regarding the research as a whole: A later analysis indicated that the 120 or so validation repertoires were generated on the platform also employed for the approximately 690 repertoires of the first cohort. The study aimed to test whether signatures of past pathogen exposure could be identified by cataloging public T cell receptors. Along with the approximately 620-subject first cohort, a separate validation cohort of 120 different subjects was used. The study combined high-throughput TCR immunosequencing, statistical association of individual TCRs with disease status, and machine learning to predict cytomegalovirus infection status.

The CDR3 goes from the cysteine to the phenylalanine over 17 residues. Just the 51-base CDR3 DNA is kept, in frame starting at base 1. V trim: 1 base; J trim: 2 bases; unmatched bases: 6. From the germline V gene, CDR1 is SGHTA and CDR2 is FQGNSA. The donors belonged to the validation cohort of around 110 subjects, which was separate from the roughly 700-subject first cohort. General findings and caveats noted by the study authors: In both the original and validation cohorts, the classifier was reported to diagnose cytomegalovirus status with high specificity and sensitivity. It was suggested by the authors that the approach could potentially be generalized to other disease states and immunological phenotypes. The validation cohort had no HLA typing available for a later analysis, so co-occurrence within that cohort was assessed over all 120 or so repertoires. In vitro tests confirmed that a few of the cytomegalovirus-associated TCR beta chains recognize cytomegalovirus antigens. Across donors, most TCR sequences were observed very rarely, whereas some public TCRs were present in many individuals. Subsequent analysis determined that TCRs grouped into clusters in the first cohort also showed a tendency toward co-occurrence across the 120 validation repertoires, and 85% to 95% of cluster scores exceeded 0. The study gave a list of about 150 TCR beta chains associated with cytomegalovirus.

The library was obtained by the immunoSEQ multiplex PCR assay. On the study's bioinformatics: A statistical classification framework was developed to diagnose cytomegalovirus status using the catalog of TCR beta chain sequences. In its TCRdb copy, this immuneACCESS table keeps in-frame sequences only and misses some clones. Where compared with another copy, unresolved V genes explain less than half of these, and the others have no known cause. Clonal size and the V and J genes are those of that table, whereas D and trimming came from the DNA. The sample table lists 200,000 to 300,000 clones, approximately 86% of them with a count of one. 0.95% to 1.5% of the sample lies in the top ten.

The source is a woman aged 30 to 39 in good health and CMV-seropositive. The sample was PBMCs. The sequence is built from TRBV7-2 and TRBJ2-7, with 12 bases in between that match TRBD2. The CDR3 sequence is CASSLDWPSGRAYEQYF. The DNA is as follows: TGTGCCAGCAGCTTAGACTGGCCTAGCGGGAGGGCCTACGAGCAGTACTTC.